This passage covers 3 T cell receptor beta chains from one sample sequenced in a study of PD-L1 blockade in urothelial cancer. Described time point: pretreatment peripheral blood. The protocol was immunoSEQ multiplex PCR, while the TCRdb copy is restricted to in-frame clones and leaves out a portion. The sample lists roughly 130,000 clones, approximately 88% occurring once. The sequencing here drew on PBMCs, taken around atezolizumab (anti-PD-L1) treatment. These receptors all stem from a man aged 50-60 years with urothelial cancer.

The chain employs TRBV30 and TRBJ2-7, with D tentatively TRBD2 (5 bases). This CDR3 region has 14 residues. V shed 4 bases and J shed 3 bases, with 16 bases lying between them. The germline V gene has CDR1 GTSNPN and CDR2 SVGIG (reference sequence). As DNA, the CDR3 is TGTGCCTGGAAAAAACGCGGGTTCGGCTACGAGCAGTACTTC. Translating it yields CAWKKRGFGYEQYF.

This chain connects TRBV6-1 to TRBJ2-7; 9 bases align to TRBD2. V was pared by 3 bases and J by 4 bases, with 7 bases of the junction left unmatched. The germline CDR1 and CDR2 sequences are MNHNS and SASEGT. The CDR3 covers 15 residues. As DNA, the CDR3 is TGTGCCAGCAGTGAGAATAGCGGGGGAAATTACGAGCAGTACTTC. Translating it yields CASSENSGGNYEQYF.

This clone has a single count. This chain links TRBV6-1 with TRBJ1-4, with D unresolved. V lost 3 bases to trimming and J lost 3 bases, with 11 bases between them. From germline, CDR1 is MNHNS and CDR2 SASEGT. This CDR3 contains 15 residues. CDR3 bases: TGTGCCAGCAGTGAGAGTTTCATAGCTAATGAAAAACTGTTTTTT. It translates to CASSESFIANEKLFF.